Presented here are 20 T cell receptor beta chains from one specimen sequenced in a study of shared clonotypes between healthy human individuals. The assay was immunoSEQ multiplex PCR, and TCRdb's table has in-frame clones only and misses some. The table lists around 500,000 clones, around 73% of them singletons. What was sequenced was PBMCs. These receptor sequences come from a middle-aged woman in good health. Some clones in this sample may be carry-over from other donors' samples.

The chain has TRBV11-2 and TRBJ1-2, with TRBD1 matching over 7 bases. Germline CDR1 is SGHAT and CDR2 is FQNNGV. V lost 2 bases to trimming and J lost 0 bases; unmatched junction nucleotides: 6. The CDR3 consists of 16 residues. The CDR3 DNA reads TGTGCCAGCAGCTTAAGAACAGGGGTTTCTAACTATGGCTACACCTTC. Translation gives CASSLRTGVSNYGYTF. Filled out from reference TRBV11-2 and TRBJ1-2, the complete variable domain reads EAGVAQSPRYKIIEKRQSVAFWCNPISGHATLYWYQQILGQGPKLLIQFQNNGVVDDSQLPKDRFSAERLKGVDSTLKIQPAKLEDSAVYLCASSLRTGVSNYGYTFGSGTRLTVV.

In nucleotides, the CDR3 is TGTGCCAGCAGGAGAAACAGGGTTTCGGGCAATGAGCAGTTCTTC. It yields the protein CASRRNRVSGNEQFF. The chain couples TRBV6-5 to TRBJ2-1, with D perhaps TRBD1 (6 bases). Germline lookup yields CDR1 MNHEY and CDR2 SVGAGI. CDR3 length: 15 residues. V lost 6 bases and J lost 6, with 18 bases in between.

The rearrangement uses TRBV5-1 and TRBJ2-2; D perhaps matches TRBD2 (6 bases). CDR1 and CDR2 (germline): SGHRS, YFSETQ. V was shortened by 2 bases and J by 9 bases, with 17 bases between the two germline ends. This CDR3 comprises 15 residues. CDR3 sequence: CASSFTSSGIRELFF. CDR3 DNA: TGCGCCAGCAGCTTTACTAGCTCCGGTATTAGGGAGCTGTTTTTT.

This clone was seen only once. In the same sample, other DNA sequences code for this CDR3. The chain is built from TRBV7-8 and TRBJ2-1; 7 bases match TRBD2. The CDR3 runs 15 residues. CDR1 and CDR2 from the germline V gene are SGHVS and FQNEAQ. Trimming removed 1 base from V and 5 bases from J; junction bases left unmatched: 5. CDR3 coding DNA: TGTGCCAGCAGCTTAGAAAGGCTAGCGGACAATGAGCAGTTCTTC. It translates to CASSLERLADNEQFF.

Only a few counts were recorded for this clone. The chain has TRBV10-2 and TRBJ1-1; 7 bases are shared with TRBD1. Germline V gene data show CDR1 as WSHSY and CDR2 as SAAADI. The J segment lost 5 bases and the V segment lost 3 bases, leaving 6 bases of the junction unmatched. The CDR3 contains 14 residues. The CDR3: CASSETGAETEAFF. CDR3 DNA: TGCGCCAGCAGTGAAACAGGGGCGGAAACTGAAGCTTTCTTT.

The gene calls are TRBV5-1 and TRBJ2-7, with D perhaps being TRBD1 or TRBD2 (6 bases each). There are 15 residues in the CDR3. From germline, CDR1 is SGHRS and CDR2 YFSETQ. V lost 7 bases to trimming and J lost 2 bases, with 19 bases between them. The CDR3 protein is CASEIGGGETYEQYF. CDR3 nucleotide sequence: TGCGCCAGCGAGATCGGAGGGGGAGAGACCTACGAGCAGTACTTC. The full variable domain, its missing parts supplied by reference TRBV5-1 and TRBJ2-7, is KAGVTQTPRYLIKTRGQQVTLSCSPISGHRSVSWYQQTPGQGLQFLFEYFSETQRNKGNFPGRFSGRQFSNSRSEMNVSTLELGDSALYLCASEIGGGETYEQYFGPGTRLTVT.

CDR3 in amino acids: CASSPRRDSYNEQFF. The CDR3 nucleotides are TGTGCCAGCTCACCACGTAGAGACTCCTACAATGAGCAGTTCTTC. The chain recombines TRBV18 with TRBJ2-1; no clear D gene. There are 15 residues in the CDR3. Germline-derived CDR1 and CDR2 are KGHSH and LQKENI. V lost 1 base and J 0 bases, leaving 7 bases between the germline ends.

The chain has TRBV6-5 and TRBJ2-1; 8 nucleotides agree with TRBD2. Trimming at V came to 7 bases and at J to 6 bases, leaving 11 bases not matched to a gene. From germline, CDR1 is MNHEY and CDR2 SVGAGI. The CDR3 is 15 amino acids. The CDR3: CASTHHSGGFNEQFF. As DNA, the CDR3 is TGTGCCAGCACCCACCACTCGGGGGGGTTCAATGAGCAGTTCTTC.

The chain joins TRBV19 to TRBJ1-5; no clear D gene. The CDR3 extends over 14 amino acids. Germline V gene data show CDR1 as LNHDA and CDR2 as SQIVND (reference sequence). Trimming cost V 3 bases and J 3 bases, with 9 bases left between them. The CDR3: CASSISTYNQPQHF. Here the CDR3 DNA reads TGTGCCAGTAGTATTTCCACCTACAATCAGCCCCAGCATTTT.

The chain employs TRBV5-1 and TRBJ1-1, with D tentatively TRBD1 (6 bases). Germline V gene lookup returns CDR1 SGHRS and CDR2 YFSETQ. CDR3 length: 18 amino acids. V dropped 0 bases and J dropped 1 base, with 19 bases sitting between them. The CDR3 here is CASSLEGGPLDWNTEAFF. The CDR3 DNA follows: TGCGCCAGCAGCTTGGAGGGGGGTCCGTTAGACTGGAACACTGAAGCTTTCTTT.

The chain carries TRBV7-2 and TRBJ2-5, with 7 bases lining up with TRBD2. Germline V lookup: CDR1 SGHTA, CDR2 FQGNSA. Trimming at V came to 0 bases and at J to 5 bases, leaving 3 bases not matched to a gene. This CDR3 is built from 14 residues. CDR3 sequence reads: CASSLAGGYETQYF. The CDR3 coding sequence is TGTGCCAGCAGCTTAGCGGGAGGGTACGAGACCCAGTACTTC.

In its sample, this clone was seen once. The same CDR3 is also encoded by other DNA sequences in this sample. The chain employs TRBV6-1 and TRBJ2-7; 9 bases line up with TRBD2. J lost 0 bases, V lost 4 bases, and 4 bases had no gene match. This CDR3 is 15 amino acids long. In germline, CDR1 is MNHNS, CDR2 SASEGT. The DNA of the CDR3 is TGTGCCAGCAGTGGGGGCGGGAGGGGCTCCTACGAGCAGTACTTC. This encodes CASSGGGRGSYEQYF.

The chain employs TRBV19 and TRBJ2-7, with a weak D call TRBD1 (6 bases). Germline-derived CDR1 and CDR2 are LNHDA and SQIVND (reference sequence). CDR3 size: 14 residues. Between the trimmed V and J ends, which lost 6 bases and 1 base, there was a span of 13 bases. The CDR3 region is CASSPTGQSYEQYF. Here the CDR3 DNA reads TGTGCCAGTAGCCCGACTGGACAGTCCTACGAGCAGTACTTC.

This clone was recorded once. The chain is built from TRBV30 and TRBJ2-7, with TRBD2 matching 11 bases. The CDR3 runs to 14 residues. Trimming at V came to 1 base and at J to 3 bases, leaving 2 bases not matched to a gene. Looked up from germline, CDR1 is GTSNPN and CDR2 is SVGIG (reference sequence). The CDR3 loop reads CAWSAGLADYEQYF. CDR3 sequence (DNA): TGTGCCTGGAGTGCGGGACTAGCGGACTACGAGCAGTACTTC. The entire variable domain, with the rest obtained from reference TRBV30 and TRBJ2-7, is as follows: SQTIHQWPATLVQPVGSPLSLECTVEGTSNPNLYWYRQAAGRGLQLLFYSVGIGQISSEVPQNLSASRPQDRQFILSSKKLLLSDSGFYLCAWSAGLADYEQYFGPGTRLTVT.

The table lists this clone with a few counts. V gene TRBV16 combines with J gene TRBJ2-2; D is undetermined. Per the germline V gene, CDR1 is KGHSY and CDR2 is FQNENV. The CDR3 has 13 residues. Between the trimmed V and J ends, which lost 3 bases and 7 bases, there was a span of 9 bases. Here the CDR3 DNA reads TGTGCCAGCAGCCATCGTGAAGACGGGGAGCTGTTTTTT. This translates into CASSHREDGELFF.

This sequence joins TRBV19 and TRBJ2-1, with TRBD2 matching over 8 bases. V trimming: 7 bases; J trimming: 9 bases; junction bases outside the gene matches: 11. Germline CDR1 reads LNHDA; CDR2 reads SQIVND (reference sequence). The CDR3 has 14 amino acids. The CDR3 sequence is CASISPGLGIEQFF. The DNA for the CDR3 is TGTGCCAGTATTTCTCCGGGACTAGGTATTGAGCAGTTCTTC.

This clone was recorded once. The chain recombines TRBV10-1 with TRBJ2-5; D remains ambiguous. In germline, CDR1 is WNHNN, CDR2 SYGVQD (reference sequence). The CDR3 runs 16 residues. Trimming took 2 bases from V and 5 from J, leaving 18 bases between them. The CDR3 protein is CASSEGRGPLGETQYF. CDR3 DNA sequence: TGCGCCAGCAGTGAGGGTAGAGGACCATTGGGGGAGACCCAGTACTTC.

The chain couples TRBV19 to TRBJ2-1; tentative D call: TRBD2 (5 bases). Germline V gives CDR1 LNHDA, CDR2 SQIVND (reference sequence). There are 12 residues in the CDR3. V lost 6 bases to trimming and J lost 13 bases, with 16 bases between them. CDR3 DNA sequence: TGTGCCAGTAGGAGCGGCCAAGGTCGTCAGTTCTTC. It is translated as CASRSGQGRQFF. Full variable domain (rest looked up from reference TRBV19 and TRBJ2-1): DGGITQSPKYLFRKEGQNVTLSCEQNLNHDAMYWYRQDPGQGLRLIYYSQIVNDFQKGDIAEGYSVSREKKESFPLTVTSAQKNPTAFYLCASRSGQGRQFFGPGTRLTVL.

This clone was found a few times. This chain connects TRBV28 to TRBJ2-7, with TRBD2 identical over 12 bases. Germline CDR1 reads MDHEN; CDR2 reads SYDVKM. This CDR3 has 16 residues. Trimming at V came to 5 bases and at J to 7 bases, leaving 12 bases not matched to a gene. This chain's CDR3 is CASSHETSGGLGEQYF. The CDR3 bases are TGTGCCAGCAGTCACGAGACTAGCGGGGGCCTCGGAGAGCAGTACTTC.

Regarding this clone: A single base separates this from a much larger clone, so it may be a read error. The chain employs TRBV19 and TRBJ2-1; D gene ambiguous. The CDR3 covers 13 residues. Germline values: CDR1 LNHDA, CDR2 SQIVND (reference sequence). The CDR3 loop is CATRGRGYNGQFF. The CDR3, as DNA: TGTGCCACCCGTGGGCGAGGATACAATGGGCAGTTCTTC.